Presented here are 26 T cell receptor beta chains from one specimen sequenced in a study of T cells in Graves' hyperthyroidism and ophthalmopathy. What was amplified from RNA transcripts were TCR beta CDR3 regions. First-round RT-PCR targeting the TCR CDR3 was performed with the HTBI primer set. TCRdb itself ran the multiplex PCR reads through MiXCR, one entry per CDR3 protein. Of 90,000 to 120,000 distinct CDR3 sequences listed, approximately 16% are singletons. Sequencing was done on a sample of blood. These receptor sequences come from a woman aged 45 to 65 with Graves' hyperthyroidism.

This clonotype was recorded at least ten times. CDR3 sequence reads: CSAREVLAGTDTQYF. DNA for the CDR3: TGCAGTGCTAGAGAGGTCCTAGCGGGCACAGATACGCAGTATTTT. This chain joins TRBV20-1 and TRBJ2-3, with 7 bases fitting TRBD2. Per germline, CDR1 DFQATT and CDR2 SNEGSKA (reference sequence). The J segment lost 1 base and the V segment lost 0 bases, leaving 4 bases of the junction unmatched. The CDR3 loop spans 15 amino acids.

This clonotype was detected many times. CDR3 sequence reads: CASSSTGGRIRAFF. For the CDR3, the DNA is TGTGCCAGCAGTTCTACAGGAGGGAGGATACGAGCTTTCTTT. The chain links TRBV28 to TRBJ1-1, with D possibly being TRBD1 (5 bases). V dropped 4 bases and J dropped 10 bases, with 19 bases sitting between them. The germline V gene encodes CDR1 MDHEN and CDR2 SYDVKM. The CDR3 totals 14 residues.

In its sample, this clonotype was seen many times. The chain links TRBV5-1 to TRBJ1-1; D possibly corresponds to TRBD1 (6 bases). Trimming shortened V by 6 bases and J by 1 base, and 13 bases separated the two germline ends. The length of the CDR3 is 14 residues. CDR1 and CDR2 from the germline V gene are SGHRS and YFSETQ. The CDR3 reads CASKGGNQNTEAFF. CDR3 coding DNA: TGCGCCAGCAAGGGGGGGAACCAGAACACTGAAGCTTTCTTT.

This clonotype was picked up many times. This chain connects TRBV19 to TRBJ2-2, with D perhaps TRBD1 (8 bases). Germline V gene lookup returns CDR1 LNHDA and CDR2 SQIVND (reference sequence). V was pared by 2 bases and J by 1 base, with 11 bases between. The CDR3 runs to 16 residues. CDR3 coding DNA: TGTGCCAGTAGTATAAGCGGGACAGGGAACACCGGGGAGCTGTTTTTT. Protein: CASSISGTGNTGELFF.

The chain is built from TRBV5-1 and TRBJ2-1; D not resolved. Germline CDR1 reads SGHRS; CDR2 reads YFSETQ. The CDR3 has 14 residues. Trimming left V 0 bases short and J 5 bases short, with 9 bases between. The CDR3 reads CASSLAGRHNEQFF. The CDR3 nucleotides are TGCGCCAGCAGCTTGGCAGGTCGCCACAATGAGCAGTTCTTC.

This clonotype was detected ten times or more. The J gene is TRBJ1-2, the V gene TRBV30, with 7 bases that match TRBD1. The CDR3 is 17 residues long. Per germline, CDR1 GTSNPN and CDR2 SVGIG (reference sequence). V gave up 5 bases and J gave up 0 bases; unmatched junction bases: 15. The CDR3 reads CAWGNRDSVRANYGYTF. In nucleotides, the CDR3 is TGTGCCTGGGGGAACCGGGACAGCGTACGAGCTAACTATGGCTACACCTTC.

This clonotype has ten or more counts. V and J are TRBV20-1 and TRBJ2-7; no clear D gene. Germline CDR1 DFQATT, CDR2 SNEGSKA (reference sequence). The germline V and J ends were trimmed by 1 base and 3 bases, with 7 bases remaining between them. The CDR3 runs 12 residues. The CDR3 region is CSARGGDYEQYF. For the CDR3, the DNA is TGCAGTGCTAGAGGAGGCGACTACGAGCAGTACTTC.

There are many counts of this clonotype. The chain has TRBV18 and TRBJ2-7; D remains ambiguous. V lost 2 bases and J lost 6, with 11 bases in between. Germline CDR1 and CDR2: KGHSH and LQKENI. The CDR3 length is 13 residues. The CDR3 protein is CASSPSLVPEQYF. The CDR3 DNA is TGTGCCAGCTCACCAAGTCTAGTTCCCGAGCAGTACTTC.

This clonotype showed up many times. As DNA, the CDR3 is TGTGCCAGCAGTTACGAGGAGGTGGGCCAGCCCCAGCATTTT. Its protein is CASSYEEVGQPQHF. This chain links TRBV6-6 with TRBJ1-5; no clear D gene. The ends were cut back, 2 bases at V and 7 bases at J, with 12 bases in the middle. This CDR3 region has 14 residues. Germline V CDR1 and CDR2: MNHNY, SVGAGI (reference sequence).

This clonotype was counted only a few times. This chain joins TRBV11-2 and TRBJ2-7; 12 bases are shared with TRBD2. Germline loops: CDR1 SGHAT, CDR2 FQNNGV. CDR3 length equals 14 residues. The ends lost 3 bases at V and 6 bases at J; junction bases unmatched: 3. CDR3 sequence reads: CASSFGLAGPEQYF. The DNA for the CDR3 is TGTGCCAGCAGCTTCGGACTAGCGGGACCCGAGCAGTACTTC.

This clonotype came up many times. This chain connects TRBV5-4 to TRBJ2-5; 8 positions agree with TRBD1. CDR3 length equals 15 residues. Per the germline V gene, CDR1 is SGHNT and CDR2 is YYREEE (reference sequence). Trimming took 2 bases from V and 3 from J; bases not matched to a gene: 6. This CDR3 is CASSFASGGEETQYF. The CDR3, as DNA: TGTGCCAGCAGCTTCGCGTCAGGGGGCGAAGAGACCCAGTACTTC. Full variable domain (outside the CDR3, taken from reference TRBV5-4 and TRBJ2-5): ETGVTQSPTHLIKTRGQQVTLRCSSQSGHNTVSWYQQALGQGPQFIFQYYREEENGRGNFPPRFSGLQFPNYSSELNVNALELDDSALYLCASSFASGGEETQYFGPGTRLLVL.

The sample holds one count of this clonotype. The chain combines TRBV4-2 with TRBJ2-3, with D perhaps matching TRBD1 or TRBD2 (6 bases each). Trimming removed 4 bases at V and 7 bases at J, with 18 bases between. In germline, CDR1 is LGHNA, CDR2 YNFKEQ. This CDR3 is built from 15 residues. CDR3 nucleotides: TGTGCCAGCAGCCGATATGCAGGGGAGGACAATACGCAGTATTTT. Encoded protein: CASSRYAGEDNTQYF.

At least ten counts were recorded for this clonotype. The V call is TRBV3-1, the J call TRBJ1-3; D unclear. This CDR3 has 14 residues. Germline assignment: CDR1 LGHDT and CDR2 YNNKEL (reference sequence). The germline V and J ends were trimmed by 4 bases and 0 bases, with 7 bases remaining between them. The CDR3 loop is CASSLRGSGNTIYF. The CDR3 bases are TGTGCCAGCAGCCTTCGGGGCTCTGGAAACACCATATATTTT.

The chain couples TRBV11-3 to TRBJ1-6, with D possibly being TRBD1 (5 bases). The CDR3 runs 15 residues. CDR1 and CDR2 from the germline V gene are SGHNT and YENEEA. The ends were cut back, 1 base at V and 10 bases at J, with 14 bases in the middle. The DNA for the CDR3 is TGTGCCAGCAGCTTAGGGGCAGGGTCAGACTCACCCCTCCACTTT. Protein: CASSLGAGSDSPLHF.

This clonotype was recorded many times. This chain connects TRBV18 to TRBJ1-1; D is unclear. Germline V gene data show CDR1 as KGHSH and CDR2 as LQKENI. This CDR3 has 13 amino acids. Trimming removed 2 bases from V and 1 base from J, with 5 bases in between. For the CDR3, the DNA is TGTGCCAGCTCACCAAGTGAGAACACTGAAGCTTTCTTT. Its translation: CASSPSENTEAFF.

The J gene is TRBJ1-1, the V gene TRBV27; D is unclear. From germline, CDR1 is MNHEY and CDR2 SMNVEV (reference sequence). V was cut by 7 bases and J by 5 bases, with 14 bases left in between. The CDR3 spans 13 residues. The CDR3 is CASTFTESTEAFF. The CDR3 region has the DNA TGTGCCAGCACCTTTACAGAAAGTACTGAAGCTTTCTTT.

Ten or more counts support this clonotype. The J gene is TRBJ1-3, the V gene TRBV20-1; unclear D gene. The ends were cut back, 3 bases at V and 0 bases at J, with 9 bases in the middle. Germline V gives CDR1 DFQATT, CDR2 SNEGSKA (reference sequence). CDR3 length: 14 residues. The CDR3 spells CSARPNLSGNTIYF. CDR3 nucleotide sequence: TGCAGTGCTAGGCCCAACCTCTCTGGAAACACCATATATTTT.

This clonotype was counted at least ten times. This chain uses TRBV20-1 with TRBJ1-5, with 7 bases aligning to TRBD1. The J segment lost 4 bases and the V segment lost 6 bases, leaving 3 bases of the junction unmatched. The CDR3 runs to 12 residues. Germline lookup yields CDR1 DFQATT and CDR2 SNEGSKA (reference sequence). The CDR3 protein is CSAPQGNQPQHF. Here the CDR3 DNA reads TGCAGTGCCCCACAGGGGAATCAGCCCCAGCATTTT.

This clonotype was seen at least ten times. The V call is TRBV11-2, the J call TRBJ2-1; D not resolved. With 0 bases removed from V and 9 bases from J, the gap between germline ends came to 9 bases. The CDR3 runs to 13 residues. In germline, CDR1 is SGHAT, CDR2 FQNNGV. The CDR3 region is CASSLDRVGEQFF. In DNA form, the CDR3 reads TGTGCCAGCAGCTTAGATCGCGTTGGTGAGCAGTTCTTC.

Details on this clonotype: This may stem from a read error, because a much larger clone lies one nucleotide away. This sequence joins TRBV11-3 and TRBJ1-3; no firm D call. The CDR3 has 14 amino acids. Germline V gene sequence: CDR1 SGHNT, CDR2 YENEEA. V was clipped by 11 bases and J by 1 base, with 15 bases between them. The CDR3, as DNA: TGTGCCGGCAACATCCTAAGGTCTGGAAACACCATATATTTT. Encoded protein: CAGNILRSGNTIYF.

This clonotype was counted at least ten times. CDR3 in DNA: TGTGCCAGCAGTCGTAGCGGAAATACTGCCTACGAGCAGTACTTC. As protein: CASSRSGNTAYEQYF. The chain couples TRBV6-1 to TRBJ2-7; D possibly corresponds to TRBD2 (6 bases). In germline, CDR1 is MNHNS, CDR2 SASEGT. V gave up 5 bases and J gave up 2 bases, with 16 bases separating them. There are 15 residues in the CDR3.

This clonotype was seen many times. The chain recombines TRBV7-9 with TRBJ1-1; maybe TRBD1 (5 bases). V was pared by 2 bases and J by 1 base, with 17 bases between. The germline V gene encodes CDR1 SEHNR and CDR2 FQNEAQ (reference sequence). The CDR3 covers 17 residues. The CDR3 bases are TGTGCCAGCAGCTTAATCCCGAACCGGGACCCGAACACTGAAGCTTTCTTT. Its protein product is CASSLIPNRDPNTEAFF.

This clonotype appeared many times. V usage is TRBV3-1 and J usage is TRBJ1-2; tentatively, D is TRBD1 (6 bases). Germline V gene lookup returns CDR1 LGHDT and CDR2 YNNKEL (reference sequence). Trimming took 1 base from V and 3 from J, leaving 15 bases between them. CDR3 length: 16 residues. CDR3 amino acids: CASSQGSTGYDYGYTF. CDR3 in DNA: TGTGCCAGCAGCCAAGGGTCTACAGGGTACGACTATGGCTACACCTTC.

This clonotype appeared once. The V and J genes are TRBV16 and TRBJ1-2; 8 nucleotides align to TRBD1. The V and J ends lost 0 bases and 6 bases, in that order; junction bases with no gene match: 6. This CDR3 has 15 amino acids. Germline CDR1 is KGHSY and CDR2 is FQNENV. CDR3 DNA sequence: TGTGCCAGCAGCCAATCGGTGACAGGGGATCATGGCTACACCTTC. Encoded protein: CASSQSVTGDHGYTF. The complete variable domain, with remaining parts taken from reference TRBV16 and TRBJ1-2, reads GEEVAQTPKHLVRGEGQKAKLYCAPIKGHSYVFWYQQVLKNEFKFLISFQNENVFDETGMPKERFSAKCLPNSPCSLEIQATKLEDSAVYFCASSQSVTGDHGYTFGSGTRLTVV.

V gene TRBV19 combines with J gene TRBJ2-7; possible D gene TRBD1, 6 bases. Germline V gives CDR1 LNHDA, CDR2 SQIVND (reference sequence). V was pared by 5 bases and J by 2 bases, with 13 bases between. The CDR3 is 14 residues long. The CDR3 protein is CASSEWTDPYEQYF. CDR3 nucleotides: TGTGCCAGTAGTGAATGGACAGACCCCTACGAGCAGTACTTC.

This clonotype was counted ten times or more. The V gene is TRBV3-1, the J gene TRBJ2-4; the match to TRBD2 covers 12 bases. CDR1 and CDR2 (germline): LGHDT, YNNKEL (reference sequence). The CDR3 is 17 residues long. Trimming removed 4 bases from V and 7 bases from J; junction bases left unmatched: 11. CDR3 nucleotide sequence: TGTGCCAGCAGCCGACTAGCGGGAGATCCGATGCGGAACATTCAGTACTTC. It translates to CASSRLAGDPMRNIQYF.